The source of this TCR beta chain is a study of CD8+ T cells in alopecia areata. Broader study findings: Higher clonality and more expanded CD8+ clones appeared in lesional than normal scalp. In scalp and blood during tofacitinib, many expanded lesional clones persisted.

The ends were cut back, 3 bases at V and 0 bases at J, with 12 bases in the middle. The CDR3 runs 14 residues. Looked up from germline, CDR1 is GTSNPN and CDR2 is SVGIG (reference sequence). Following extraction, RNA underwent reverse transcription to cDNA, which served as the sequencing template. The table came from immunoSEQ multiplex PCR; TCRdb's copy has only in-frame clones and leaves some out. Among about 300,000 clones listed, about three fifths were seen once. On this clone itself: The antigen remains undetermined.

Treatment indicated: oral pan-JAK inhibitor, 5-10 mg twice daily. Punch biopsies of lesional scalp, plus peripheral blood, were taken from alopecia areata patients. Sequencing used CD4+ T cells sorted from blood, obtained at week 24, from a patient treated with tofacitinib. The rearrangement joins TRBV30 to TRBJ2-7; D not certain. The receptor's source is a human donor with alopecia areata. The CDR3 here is CAWRPGRTSYEQYF. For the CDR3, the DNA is TGTGCCTGGAGGCCAGGACGGACCTCCTACGAGCAGTACTTC. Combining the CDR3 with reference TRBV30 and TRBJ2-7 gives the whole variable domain SQTIHQWPATLVQPVGSPLSLECTVEGTSNPNLYWYRQAAGRGLQLLFYSVGIGQISSEVPQNLSASRPQDRQFILSSKKLLLSDSGFYLCAWRPGRTSYEQYFGPGTRLTVT.